These T cell receptor beta chains were read from a single sample in a study of blood T cells in healthy people across ages. Via MiXCR, TCRdb re-called the 5' RACE reads, giving one row per CDR3 protein. The top ten hold around 18% of the sample, which has over 600,000 distinct CDR3 sequences, 46% seen once. The sample consisted of blood. The receptor source for this set is a man older than 75 in good health. CDR3s include the opening cysteine and the closing phenylalanine or tryptophan. The order of the fields is V gene, clone size, J gene, D gene, CDR3 protein, CDR3 DNA. The D gene is left open where the match is weak. Clone size is not always given. Where it is, it says once, few, many or a class for expanded clones.

v_gene: TRBV2; abundance: NA; j_gene: TRBJ1-5; d_gene: TRBD1; CDR3aa: CVSSETGLGQPQHF; CDR3nt: TGTGTCAGCAGCGAGACAGGGTTGGGCCAGCCCCAGCATTTT
v_gene: TRBV7-3; abundance: many; j_gene: TRBJ2-3; d_gene: NA; CDR3aa: CASTGSGYFTDTQYF; CDR3nt: TGTGCCAGCACCGGTAGCGGTTATTTCACAGATACGCAGTATTTT
v_gene: TRBV5-1; abundance: few; j_gene: TRBJ2-1; d_gene: TRBD1; CDR3aa: CASTPGQGFYEQFF; CDR3nt: TGCGCCAGCACGCCGGGACAGGGGTTCTATGAGCAGTTCTTC
v_gene: TRBV3-1; abundance: NA; j_gene: TRBJ2-4; d_gene: TRBD1; CDR3aa: CASSQGAGTARSYGQYF; CDR3nt: TGTGCCAGCAGCCAGGGAGCTGGGACAGCGAGGTCCTACGGGCAGTACTTC
v_gene: TRBV2; abundance: few; j_gene: TRBJ2-3; d_gene: TRBD2; CDR3aa: CASMRLAGADTQYF; CDR3nt: TGTGCCAGCATGAGACTAGCGGGAGCCGATACGCAGTATTTT
v_gene: TRBV10-3; abundance: once; j_gene: TRBJ1-2; d_gene: NA; CDR3aa: CAISESGTDLYGYTF; CDR3nt: TGTGCCATCAGTGAGTCTGGTACAGACCTCTATGGCTACACCTTC
v_gene: TRBV7-3; abundance: NA; j_gene: TRBJ2-1; d_gene: TRBD2; CDR3aa: CARQPPAVSGGNNEQFF; CDR3nt: TGTGCCAGACAACCTCCCGCTGTTAGCGGGGGGAACAATGAGCAGTTCTTC
v_gene: TRBV30; abundance: few; j_gene: TRBJ2-5; d_gene: NA; CDR3aa: CAWSVRGGGPGQETQYF; CDR3nt: TGTGCCTGGAGTGTACGAGGGGGAGGGCCGGGACAAGAGACCCAGTACTTC
v_gene: TRBV6-2/TRBV6-3; abundance: NA; j_gene: TRBJ2-3; d_gene: NA; CDR3aa: CASSYSAPGEHQDTQYF; CDR3nt: TGTGCCAGCAGTTACTCGGCCCCGGGAGAACATCAGGATACGCAGTATTTT
v_gene: TRBV11-3; abundance: NA; j_gene: TRBJ2-3; d_gene: NA; CDR3aa: CASSPRAEDTQYF; CDR3nt: TGTGCCAGCAGCCCCCGAGCGGAAGATACGCAGTATTTT
v_gene: TRBV10-3; abundance: NA; j_gene: TRBJ2-1; d_gene: TRBD2; CDR3aa: CAISLAENEQFF; CDR3nt: TGTGCCATCAGTCTAGCGGAGAATGAGCAGTTCTTC
v_gene: TRBV6-2/TRBV6-3; abundance: NA; j_gene: TRBJ1-2; d_gene: NA; CDR3aa: CASSETVPYGYTF; CDR3nt: TGTGCCAGCAGTGAAACAGTACCATATGGCTACACCTTC
v_gene: TRBV5-1; abundance: few; j_gene: TRBJ1-1; d_gene: NA; CDR3aa: CASSPLPGQLMNTEAFF; CDR3nt: TGCGCCAGCAGCCCGTTACCCGGACAGTTGATGAACACTGAAGCTTTCTTT
v_gene: TRBV30; abundance: few; j_gene: TRBJ1-1; d_gene: NA; CDR3aa: CAWRQTLNTEAFF; CDR3nt: TGTGCCTGGCGACAGACCTTGAACACTGAAGCTTTCTTT
v_gene: TRBV20-1; abundance: once; j_gene: TRBJ2-7; d_gene: TRBD2; CDR3aa: CSARGTSGRVETRYF; CDR3nt: TGCAGTGCCCGGGGGACTAGCGGGAGGGTTGAGACCCGGTACTTC
v_gene: TRBV29-1; abundance: once; j_gene: TRBJ1-2; d_gene: NA; CDR3aa: CSADTGFSGYTF; CDR3nt: TGCAGCGCTGATACAGGGTTCAGTGGCTACACCTTC
v_gene: TRBV20-1; abundance: NA; j_gene: TRBJ1-1; d_gene: TRBD1; CDR3aa: CSARPRDRGNLLAFF; CDR3nt: TGCAGTGCTAGACCCCGGGACAGGGGTAACCTGTTGGCTTTCTTT
v_gene: TRBV5-1; abundance: NA; j_gene: TRBJ2-5; d_gene: TRBD2; CDR3aa: CASSLGTSRSSETQYF; CDR3nt: TGCGCCAGCAGCTTGGGGACTAGCAGGAGTTCTGAGACCCAGTACTTC
v_gene: TRBV12-3/TRBV12-4; abundance: NA; j_gene: TRBJ2-7; d_gene: TRBD2; CDR3aa: CASSTTSGSGEQYF; CDR3nt: TGTGCCAGCAGCACGACTAGCGGGAGCGGCGAGCAGTACTTC
v_gene: TRBV11-1; abundance: NA; j_gene: TRBJ1-1; d_gene: NA; CDR3aa: CAGSPWRVRGTEAFF; CDR3nt: TGTGCCGGCAGCCCCTGGCGCGTCCGGGGGACTGAAGCTTTCTTT
v_gene: TRBV7-2; abundance: NA; j_gene: TRBJ2-5; d_gene: NA; CDR3aa: CASSLASPQTQYF; CDR3nt: TGTGCCAGCAGCTTAGCTAGCCCGCAGACCCAGTACTTC
v_gene: TRBV7-6; abundance: NA; j_gene: TRBJ2-7; d_gene: TRBD2; CDR3aa: CASSLAYGGTYEQYF; CDR3nt: TGTGCCAGCAGCTTAGCGTACGGGGGGACCTACGAGCAGTACTTC
v_gene: TRBV25-1; abundance: few; j_gene: TRBJ2-3; d_gene: NA; CDR3aa: CASRRESKDTQYF; CDR3nt: TGTGCCAGCAGGCGCGAGAGTAAAGATACGCAGTATTTT
v_gene: TRBV6-2/TRBV6-3; abundance: once; j_gene: TRBJ2-7; d_gene: TRBD1; CDR3aa: CASETRDRALNEQYF; CDR3nt: TGTGCCAGTGAGACCCGGGACAGGGCACTTAACGAGCAGTACTTC
v_gene: TRBV6-5; abundance: NA; j_gene: TRBJ1-5; d_gene: NA; CDR3aa: CASSYSGDSDQPQHF; CDR3nt: TGTGCCAGCAGTTACTCGGGTGACAGCGATCAGCCCCAGCATTTT
v_gene: TRBV7-3; abundance: NA; j_gene: TRBJ2-1; d_gene: TRBD2; CDR3aa: CASSSRTSRQFF; CDR3nt: TGTGCCAGCAGCTCTCGGACTAGCAGGCAGTTCTTC
v_gene: TRBV20-1; abundance: NA; j_gene: TRBJ2-3; d_gene: NA; CDR3aa: CSAGGAGDTQYF; CDR3nt: TGCAGTGCTGGAGGAGCTGGAGATACGCAGTATTTT
v_gene: TRBV7-2; abundance: few; j_gene: TRBJ2-7; d_gene: NA; CDR3aa: CASSSRRWDYEQYF; CDR3nt: TGTGCCAGCAGCTCTCGGAGATGGGACTACGAGCAGTACTTC
v_gene: TRBV5-1; abundance: NA; j_gene: TRBJ1-1; d_gene: TRBD1; CDR3aa: CAGSVTGDTEAFF; CDR3nt: TGCGCCGGCAGCGTGACAGGGGACACTGAAGCTTTCTTT
v_gene: TRBV27; abundance: NA; j_gene: TRBJ1-2; d_gene: NA; CDR3aa: CASSLSPGDRTYGYTF; CDR3nt: TGTGCCAGCAGTTTATCGCCGGGGGACCGAACCTATGGCTACACCTTC
v_gene: TRBV5-1; abundance: few; j_gene: TRBJ1-3; d_gene: NA; CDR3aa: CASSRLGREFSGNTIYF; CDR3nt: TGCGCCAGCAGCCGGCTGGGACGGGAATTCTCTGGAAACACCATATATTTT
v_gene: TRBV9; abundance: NA; j_gene: TRBJ2-3; d_gene: TRBD2; CDR3aa: CASSHAAGLGKGEQYF; CDR3nt: TGTGCCAGCAGCCACGCCGCGGGACTAGGGAAGGGGGAGCAGTATTTT
v_gene: TRBV5-5; abundance: many; j_gene: TRBJ2-1; d_gene: TRBD2; CDR3aa: CASSETLAGPSLEQFF; CDR3nt: TGTGCCAGCAGCGAGACACTAGCGGGCCCATCATTGGAGCAGTTCTTC
v_gene: TRBV28; abundance: NA; j_gene: TRBJ1-3; d_gene: NA; CDR3aa: CASRAPGYTIYF; CDR3nt: TGTGCCAGCAGAGCCCCTGGTTACACCATATATTTT
v_gene: TRBV24-1; abundance: many; j_gene: TRBJ2-5; d_gene: TRBD2; CDR3aa: CATRGLAGEETQYF; CDR3nt: TGTGCCACCAGAGGACTAGCGGGAGAAGAGACCCAGTACTTC
v_gene: TRBV5-1; abundance: NA; j_gene: TRBJ2-5; d_gene: TRBD2; CDR3aa: CASSPRGDGGKTQYF; CDR3nt: TGCGCCAGCAGCCCTCGGGGGGACGGTGGGAAAACCCAGTACTTC
v_gene: TRBV7-3; abundance: NA; j_gene: TRBJ1-1; d_gene: NA; CDR3aa: CASSEIPNTEAFF; CDR3nt: TGTGCCAGCAGCGAAATCCCGAACACTGAAGCTTTCTTT
v_gene: TRBV29-1; abundance: NA; j_gene: TRBJ1-2; d_gene: NA; CDR3aa: CSVPGGRQLGYGYTF; CDR3nt: TGCAGCGTCCCCGGGGGGAGGCAGCTAGGCTATGGCTACACCTTC
v_gene: TRBV5-1; abundance: NA; j_gene: TRBJ2-1; d_gene: NA; CDR3aa: CASSFLQGGMNEQFF; CDR3nt: TGCGCCAGCAGCTTTCTCCAGGGAGGTATGAATGAGCAGTTCTTC